This TCR beta chain was obtained from a study of STAT3 mutations in large granular lymphocyte leukemia. Study background: Roughly half of the longitudinally sequenced T-LGLL patients carried detectable canonical activating STAT3 mutations.

Remarks on this clone: Antigen unknown.

The CDR3 spans 17 residues. Trimming took 0 bases from V and 5 from J, leaving 20 bases between them. CDR1 is SGHRS and CDR2 is YFSETQ in the germline V gene. TCRdb keeps only in-frame clones here, not all; method: immunoSEQ multiplex PCR. This table has 35,000 to 50,000 clones, 81% appearing once. Regarding the study as a whole: At least one immunodominant TCR beta clonotype appeared in every T-cell large granular lymphocyte leukemia patient.

Sequenced input: PBMCs. The clonotype comes from a human donor with T large granular lymphocyte leukemia. Some clones in this sample may be carry-over from other donors' samples. The gene calls are TRBV5-1 and TRBJ1-1; no definite D call. As DNA, the CDR3 is TGCGCCAGCAGCTTGGTTGAGGTCAGAGTCGGAGGAACTGAAGCTTTCTTT. It specifies CASSLVEVRVGGTEAFF.